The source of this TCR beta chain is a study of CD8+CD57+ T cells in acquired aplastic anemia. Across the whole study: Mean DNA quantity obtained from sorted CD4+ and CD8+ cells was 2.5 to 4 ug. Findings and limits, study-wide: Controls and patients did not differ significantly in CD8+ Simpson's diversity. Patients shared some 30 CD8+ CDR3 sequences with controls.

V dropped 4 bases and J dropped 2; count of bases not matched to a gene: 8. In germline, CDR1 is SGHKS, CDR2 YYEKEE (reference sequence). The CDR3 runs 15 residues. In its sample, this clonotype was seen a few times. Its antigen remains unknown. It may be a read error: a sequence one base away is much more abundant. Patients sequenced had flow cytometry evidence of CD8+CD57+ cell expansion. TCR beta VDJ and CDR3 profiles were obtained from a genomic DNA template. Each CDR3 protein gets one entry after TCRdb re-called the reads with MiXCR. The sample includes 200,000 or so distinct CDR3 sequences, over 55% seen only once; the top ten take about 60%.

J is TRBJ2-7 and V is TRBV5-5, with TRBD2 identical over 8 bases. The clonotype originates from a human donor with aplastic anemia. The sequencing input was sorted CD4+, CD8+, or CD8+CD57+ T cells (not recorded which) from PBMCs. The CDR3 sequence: CASSPLAVDPYEQYF. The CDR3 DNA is TGTGCCAGCAGCCCACTAGCGGTGGATCCCTACGAGCAGTACTTC.